This T cell receptor beta chain was recovered during a study of cytomegalovirus exposure and HLA in healthy donors (dated by TCRdb to the late 2010s). Regarding the complete study: An earlier analysis of 587 of the donors reported about 250 Gb of sequence data and around 120 million unique TCR beta sequences from roughly 180 million T cells. An early release covering roughly 600 HLA-typed donors comprised about 290 gigabases of sequencing data and approximately 85 million unique TCR sequences. The genetic ancestry cluster associated with self-reported Caucasian donors included about 84% of the roughly 390 genotyped donors. The study aimed to test whether cataloging public T cell receptors could reveal signatures of past pathogen exposure. The study used immunosequencing to profile the T cell repertoires of under 700 subjects and linked those repertoires to cytomegalovirus serostatus. In addition to the first cohort of roughly 670 subjects, a separate validation cohort of 130 or so different subjects was used. The study combined high-throughput TCR immunosequencing, statistical association of individual TCRs with disease status, and machine learning to predict cytomegalovirus infection status. To study patterns of TCR occurrence, a later analysis re-analyzed previously published TCR beta repertoires from 550 to 800 donors and added high-resolution HLA genotyping. In the later analysis, no new phenotypic data were used to find candidate immune exposures; instead, reliance was placed on TCR beta sequences and their occurrence across donors. In an earlier analysis of 587 of the donors, high-throughput TCR beta sequencing was used to judge whether each TCR beta V gene segment behaved as functional or pseudogenic. Donor age, sex, ethnicity and CMV serostatus were compiled together with the repertoire data. A later genetic analysis used genome-wide SNP genotypes for about three fifths of the 666 donors, treating that subset as a discovery cohort. Every repertoire in the discovery cohort had been generated on one and the same sequencing platform. Class I and class II HLA loci were covered by the typing at four-digit resolution. Typing coverage differed by locus: A, B, C, DRB1 and DQB1 were typed in roughly 629-630 donors, DQA1 in 522, DPA1 in around 600, and DPB1 in just under 480. A few DR-DQ haplotypes were treated as single units for association and clustering because of strong linkage in the cohort. On average, around 240,000 unique TCR beta nucleotide sequences were sequenced per donor among fewer than 500 genotyped donors of the cohort, with about 19% of those sequences being non-productive.

The cohort consisted of 666 healthy bone marrow donors. At the time of sampling, all cohort members were nominally healthy, though unrecorded immune exposures were likely present. The donor was CMV seronegative and belonged to the group of over 300 seronegative cohort members. A peripheral blood sample was provided by each donor, and peripheral blood mononuclear cells were used for TCR beta sequencing. Genomic DNA was extracted from the blood cell samples with the Qiagen DNeasy Blood Extraction Kit. V is cut by 2 bases and J by 4 bases, and the space between the germline ends is 15 bases. According to the germline V gene (reference sequence), CDR1 reads MNHEY and CDR2 reads SMNVEV. From its cysteine to its phenylalanine, the CDR3 spans 15 amino acids. CDR3 DNA only is kept here, 45 bases in frame from base 1. Overall study results and their limits: In vitro tests confirmed that a few of the cytomegalovirus-associated TCR beta chains recognize cytomegalovirus antigens. The authors suggested that the approach could potentially be extended to other disease states and immunological phenotypes. Broadly in line with IMGT annotations, most TCR beta V segments showed up in productive rearrangements about 87% or about 30% of the time in an earlier analysis of approximately 640 of the donors. Because the 87-base-pair reads could not distinguish some IMGT-functional V segments, including TRBV6-2 and TRBV6-3, those segments were excluded. Correlated functional status among segregating V segments might be attributable to linkage disequilibrium, but an unknown experimental factor could not be ruled out. The cohort was sequenced for TCR beta chains only, and without alpha or paired-chain data the features that could be detected were limited. When HLA alleles, especially DR and DQ, strongly co-occurred, TCR associations were difficult to assign to individual alleles. A group of highly shared sequence variants was considered likely to be a technical artifact of the sequencing pipeline. Specific HLA alleles were associated with roughly 16,000 TCR beta sequences at a false discovery rate of 0.05 in a later analysis. In a later analysis, several top co-occurrence clusters were reported to appear linked to parvovirus B19, influenza, CMV and Epstein-Barr virus. Most TCR sequences were observed very rarely across donors, whereas some public TCRs were present in many individuals. According to a later analysis, most CMV-associated TCR beta chains appeared to be HLA-restricted, and the HLA associations seemed to be driven largely by CMV exposure. The study listed around 160 TCR beta chains as associated with cytomegalovirus. Because counts were too low, 15 or so rarely observed V segments, including chromosome 9 orphons, were excluded from the earlier analysis of 587 of the donors. In a later genetic analysis, fewer N-insertions in productive TCRs were reported among donors in an Asian-associated ancestry cluster than the roughly 700-donor mean. In a later genetic analysis, a missense DCLRE1C variant was associated with V-gene and J-gene trimming of TCR beta chains, and the association was replicated in an independent cohort. Immune exposure information for the cohort was limited to CMV serostatus. In a later analysis, HLA-associated TCR beta chains showed more clonal expansion and lower generation probabilities than non-associated chains that were equally common. A further reported finding was that TCR beta sequences accurately predicted the HLA-A and HLA-B alleles for most subjects in the first cohort. Cytomegalovirus status was reported to be diagnosed by the classifier with high specificity and sensitivity in both the original and validation cohorts. Sequencing depth was assumed to be roughly uniform across donors in the presence/absence analyses, though that assumption may not hold. Because HLA typing was missing for some donors at each locus, association tests included only the typed subset. In a later analysis, the rate of TCR association differed among HLA loci, with DRB1 alleles having the most associated TCRs and HLA-C alleles having the fewest.

On this clone: Its antigen is not yet known. No base-level quality is on record; no much larger clone is a single base apart.

The library was obtained by the immunoSEQ multiplex PCR assay. For the multiplex PCR, a mixture combining 60 forward primers for TCR Vbeta segments and 13 reverse primers for TCR Jbeta segments was used. The CDR3 region of rearranged TCR beta genes was amplified from genomic DNA by a multiplex PCR assay. The amplified TCR beta libraries were sequenced on the Illumina HiSeq System as 87-base-pair reads. Turning to the authors' computational methods: A later analysis counted about 76 million unique TCR beta chains across the 666 repertoires, and 9.5 million to 11 million of these chains were shared by at least two donors. Raw reads were error-corrected and collapsed into unique sequences by a nearest-neighbor algorithm in which closely related sequences were merged to remove PCR and sequencing errors. V, D and J gene segments were assigned by aligning CDR3 sequences to IMGT reference sequences. Each retained sequence needed at least a six-nucleotide match to both a V gene segment and a J gene segment. A rearrangement counted as productive if the CDR3 had no stop codons and remained in frame with V and J, and every other rearrangement counted as non-productive. CDR3 was defined according to IMGT convention as the region running from the second conserved V-encoded cysteine to the conserved J-encoded phenylalanine. The earlier analysis of about 610 of the donors excluded any sequence lacking an unambiguous match to a single V gene segment. In an earlier analysis of several hundred of the donors, V segments were called functional above 56.7% productive rearrangements and were called segregating when the between-donor standard deviation exceeded 5%. To diagnose cytomegalovirus status from the catalog of TCR beta chain sequences, a statistical classification framework was built. In a later analysis, V and J genes were assigned by comparing TCR nucleotide sequences against IMGT/GENE-DB human TR gene sequences. The TCRdist pipeline was used in a later analysis to assign CDR3 sequences and most-parsimonious VDJ recombination scenarios. In a later analysis, each TCR beta chain was defined by its CDR3 amino acid sequence together with its V-gene family, and reads without a unique V-gene family were excluded. To address suspected cross-contamination and a sequencing artifact, a later analysis removed some 620 highly shared, low-generation-probability nucleotide sequences. For each public chain, a later analysis derived a clonal expansion index from normalized ranks of inferred template counts within each repertoire. In a later analysis, generation probabilities were computed using a VDJ recombination model fitted to out-of-frame rearrangements, and the results were checked against IGoR. A later analysis scored TCR-TCR, TCR-HLA and TCR-CMV co-occurrence with hypergeometric tests, applying a repertoire-size bias correction to TCR pairs. To estimate false discovery rates, a later analysis permuted the HLA or CMV assignments 20 times. In a later analysis, co-occurring TCRs were grouped using DBSCAN, and TCRdist sequence similarity was added for clustering within HLA-allele-positive subsets. Co-occurrence clustering excluded repertoires with fewer than 30,000 or more than 120,000 public chains, plus five with anomalous nucleotide sharing. This immuneACCESS table, as held by TCRdb, lists in-frame sequences with V and J called but not all clones. Of the missing ones, under half trace to an unresolved V gene in checked studies; the others have no known cause. V and J calls and clone size are those listed in that table; D and trimming were worked out from the DNA. In this sample the table shows 100,000 to 140,000 clones, around 73% of which occur a single time. The biggest ten clones account for roughly 8% of the sample.

This sequence originates from a man younger than 40 in good health and CMV-seronegative. The chain uses TRBV27 and TRBJ2-7, with a weak D call of TRBD1 (6 bases match). The sample taken for sequencing was PBMCs. The DNA sequence follows: TGTGCCAGCAGTTTAGCAGGGGCGTCCTCTTACGAGCAGTACTTC. Its translation is CASSLAGASSYEQYF.